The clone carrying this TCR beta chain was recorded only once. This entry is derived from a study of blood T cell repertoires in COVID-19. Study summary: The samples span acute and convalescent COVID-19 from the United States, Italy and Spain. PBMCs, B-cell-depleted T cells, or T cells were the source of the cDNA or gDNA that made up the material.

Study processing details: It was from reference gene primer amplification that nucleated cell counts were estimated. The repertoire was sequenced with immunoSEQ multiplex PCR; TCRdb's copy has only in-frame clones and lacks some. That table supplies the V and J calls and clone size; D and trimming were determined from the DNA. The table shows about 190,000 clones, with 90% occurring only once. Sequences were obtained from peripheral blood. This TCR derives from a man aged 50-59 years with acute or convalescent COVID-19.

CDR3 amino acids: CASSLGQALEAFF. The DNA for the CDR3 is TGCGCCAGCAGCTTGGGACAGGCCTTAGAAGCTTTCTTT. The chain is built from TRBV5-1 and TRBJ1-1, with D tentatively TRBD1 (6 bases). Germline CDR1 SGHRS, CDR2 YFSETQ. V was cut by 0 bases and J by 8 bases, with 11 bases left in between. There are 13 residues in the CDR3.